Sequencing of this T cell receptor (beta chain) was carried out in a study of T cell responses to AZD1222 COVID-19 vaccine. The CDR3 contains 15 residues. V gave up 3 bases and J gave up 2 bases; unmatched junction bases: 7. CDR1 and CDR2 (germline): LNHDA, SQIVND (reference sequence). Libraries were prepared by immunoSEQ multiplex PCR; TCRdb keeps only in-frame clonotypes and omits some of them. The sample holds 110,000 or so clones, about four fifths seen once. The study's findings and limits: The sample set comprised mostly white British donors with more females, and clonal diversity was possibly underestimated.

Turning to this clone: Its antigen is currently unknown.

The chain is built from TRBV19 and TRBJ2-7; 7 nucleotides agree with TRBD1. Here the sequenced sample was peripheral blood, taken on day 0 of AZD1222 vaccination. The sequence was collected from an adult in good health. The CDR3 DNA reads as TGTGCCAGTAGTATGGGTCCCGGGACAGCCTACGAGCAGTACTTC. This encodes CASSMGPGTAYEQYF.